Below, 30 T cell receptor beta chains from the same sample are listed, as sequenced in a study of OX40 agonist ivuxolimab in advanced cancers. Measured with immunoSEQ multiplex PCR; TCRdb has only the in-frame clones, and not every one. The table has about 70,000 clones, 70% to 90% seen once. The sequencing here drew on CD4+ or CD8+ T cells sorted from blood, taken in a trial of the OX40 agonist ivuxolimab. Source of these receptors: an adult with an advanced solid tumor such as melanoma, head and neck, liver or kidney cancer.

The gene calls are TRBV12-5 and TRBJ1-5; no definite D call. The CDR3 length is 14 residues. Germline V gives CDR1 LGHNT, CDR2 FRNRAP. V shed 4 bases and J shed 2 bases, with 9 bases lying between them. The CDR3: CASGSGEGNQPQHF. Written as DNA, the CDR3 is TGTGCTAGTGGTTCTGGGGAGGGCAATCAGCCCCAGCATTTT.

This clone turned up a few times. The rearrangement links TRBV5-1 to TRBJ2-1, with TRBD2 as a possible D gene (6 bases). The V and J ends lost 0 bases and 6 bases respectively, with 7 bases between them. The germline gives CDR1 SGHRS, CDR2 YFSETQ. The CDR3 length is 13 residues. The CDR3 loop is CASSLVGLNEQFF. Here the CDR3 DNA reads TGCGCCAGCAGCTTGGTGGGACTCAATGAGCAGTTCTTC.

The chain recombines TRBV15 with TRBJ2-2, with D maybe TRBD1 (5 bases). Deletions cut 1 base from V and 4 bases from J, with 7 bases between. The germline V gene encodes CDR1 LNHNV and CDR2 YYDKDF (reference sequence). This CDR3 has 14 amino acids. CDR3: CATSRARGTGELFF. For the CDR3, the DNA is TGTGCCACCAGCAGAGCTAGGGGCACCGGGGAGCTGTTTTTT.

The J gene is TRBJ2-1, the V gene TRBV19; TRBD2 aligns across 8 bases. The V segment lost 6 bases and the J segment 10 bases; nucleotides outside the gene matches: 11. Germline lookup yields CDR1 LNHDA and CDR2 SQIVND (reference sequence). The CDR3 consists of 14 residues. The chain's CDR3 is CASSLGGGSMEQFF. The DNA of the CDR3 is TGTGCCAGTAGCCTCGGGGGGGGTTCTATGGAGCAGTTCTTC.

The J gene is TRBJ2-5, the V gene TRBV5-1; no definite D call. Between the trimmed V and J ends, which lost 1 base and 1 base, there was a span of 11 bases. Germline V lookup: CDR1 SGHRS, CDR2 YFSETQ. The CDR3 is made up of 15 amino acids. The CDR3 region has the DNA TGCGCCAGCAGCTTGCTCGCGGCCCTCCAAGAGACCCAGTACTTC. As protein: CASSLLAALQETQYF.

This clone was counted a few times. The chain links TRBV11-2 to TRBJ1-2; D call uncertain. This CDR3 spans 14 amino acids. Deletions cut 1 base from V and 0 bases from J, with 6 bases between. From germline, CDR1 is SGHAT and CDR2 FQNNGV. The CDR3: CASSLGSSNYGYTF. In DNA, the CDR3 is TGTGCCAGCAGCTTAGGATCTTCTAACTATGGCTACACCTTC.

This clone was seen once. The CDR3: CASSLGARYEQYF. Here the CDR3 DNA reads TGTGCCAGCAGCTTGGGCGCTCGGTACGAGCAGTACTTC. V and J are TRBV5-6 and TRBJ2-7; D is undetermined. Trimming cost V 0 bases and J 4 bases, with 8 bases left between them. Germline V gene lookup returns CDR1 SGHDT and CDR2 YYEEEE. The CDR3 is made up of 13 amino acids.

This chain connects TRBV5-6 to TRBJ2-3; no clear D gene. Trimming stripped 0 bases from V and 6 bases from J, with 2 bases between. The CDR3 loop spans 11 amino acids. CDR1 and CDR2 from the germline V gene are SGHDT and YYEEEE. CDR3 residues: CASSLEDTQYF. The CDR3 DNA reads TGTGCCAGCAGCTTGGAGGATACGCAGTATTTT.

The J gene is TRBJ1-5, the V gene TRBV11-2; no clear D. CDR3 length: 15 residues. Germline-derived CDR1 and CDR2 are SGHAT and FQNNGV. V was cut by 5 bases and J by 0 bases, with 11 bases left in between. The CDR3 sequence: CASSRSADSNQPQHF. The CDR3 DNA sequence: TGTGCCAGCAGCCGATCTGCGGATAGCAATCAGCCCCAGCATTTT.

The DNA for the CDR3 is TGTGCCAGCAGCTTACCAGGGGATTCGAGCACAGATACGCAGTATTTT. This encodes CASSLPGDSSTDTQYF. The rearrangement uses TRBV7-9 and TRBJ2-3, with D maybe TRBD1 (6 bases). Germline lookup yields CDR1 SEHNR and CDR2 FQNEAQ (reference sequence). The CDR3 covers 16 residues. The V and J ends lost 2 bases and 0 bases respectively, with 12 bases between them.

The rearrangement joins TRBV7-2 to TRBJ2-1; D might be TRBD1 or TRBD2, each matching 6 bases. The CDR3 runs 16 residues. Germline CDR1 SGHTA, CDR2 FQGNSA. V dropped 5 bases and J dropped 3 bases, with 17 bases sitting between them. CDR3 in amino acids: CASSRRPGANYNEQFF. The CDR3 nucleotides read TGTGCCAGCAGCCGAAGGCCGGGGGCGAACTACAATGAGCAGTTCTTC.

The V and J genes are TRBV4-3 and TRBJ2-3; D is undetermined. V shed 4 bases and J shed 6 bases, with 11 bases lying between them. The germline CDR1 and CDR2 sequences are LGHNA and YSLEER. The CDR3 runs to 13 residues. The CDR3 here is CASSLLPSDTQYF. The CDR3 nucleotides read TGCGCCAGCAGCCTCTTACCGTCGGATACGCAGTATTTT.

This clone has only a few counts. This sequence joins TRBV6-5 and TRBJ1-1; no reliable D call. V gave up 0 bases and J gave up 8 bases, with 13 bases separating them. The CDR3 sequence is 14 residues long. Per germline, CDR1 MNHEY and CDR2 SVGAGI. The CDR3 sequence is CASSYSSEGWEAFF. DNA for the CDR3: TGTGCCAGCAGTTACTCGAGTGAGGGTTGGGAAGCTTTCTTT.

The chain recombines TRBV5-5 with TRBJ2-7; 7 nucleotides line up with TRBD2. Germline values: CDR1 SGHKS, CDR2 YYEKEE (reference sequence). V lost 2 bases, J lost 0 bases, and 5 bases stayed unmatched. The CDR3 is made up of 15 amino acids. This CDR3 reads CASSFGGDGSYEQYF. Here the CDR3 DNA reads TGTGCCAGCAGCTTTGGGGGGGACGGCTCCTACGAGCAGTACTTC.

This chain links TRBV6-5 with TRBJ1-4; tentative D call: TRBD1 (6 bases). Per the germline V gene, CDR1 is MNHEY and CDR2 is SVGAGI. Trimming left V 0 bases short and J 1 base short, with 9 bases between. This CDR3 is 16 amino acids long. The CDR3, as DNA: TGTGCCAGCAGTTACTCGAAAGGGGGAACTAATGAAAAACTGTTTTTT. It translates to CASSYSKGGTNEKLFF.

The chain combines TRBV5-6 with TRBJ1-6; 7 nucleotides match TRBD1. V shed 0 bases, J shed 7 bases, and the junction held 4 bases outside the gene matches. The CDR3 is made up of 15 amino acids. Germline V gives CDR1 SGHDT, CDR2 YYEEEE. The CDR3 protein is CASSLDQGVNSPLHF. DNA of the CDR3: TGTGCCAGCAGCTTGGACCAGGGGGTGAATTCACCCCTCCACTTT.

This chain uses TRBV2 with TRBJ1-6, with 7 bases aligning to TRBD1. Germline CDR1 SNHLY, CDR2 FYNNEI. This CDR3 spans 14 amino acids. The trim removed 7 bases at V and 9 bases at J, leaving 9 bases unmatched. For the CDR3, the DNA is TGTGCCAGCACCAAAACAGGGGCCCCTTCACCCCTCCACTTT. It encodes CASTKTGAPSPLHF.

The chain recombines TRBV5-5 with TRBJ2-5, with D unclear. The germline V and J ends were trimmed by 4 bases and 3 bases, with 4 bases remaining between them. Germline V gene data show CDR1 as SGHKS and CDR2 as YYEKEE (reference sequence). The CDR3 runs to 11 residues. CDR3 sequence reads: CASSIKETQYF. The CDR3 bases are TGTGCCAGCAGCATAAAAGAGACCCAGTACTTC.

CDR3 nucleotides: TGTGCCAGCAGCCAAGATTGGGGGAACACTGAAGCTTTCTTT. Translated, it gives CASSQDWGNTEAFF. V usage is TRBV4-2 and J usage is TRBJ1-1; D gene unclear. The CDR3 contains 14 residues. Germline V gene lookup returns CDR1 LGHNA and CDR2 YNFKEQ. Between the trimmed V and J ends, which lost 0 bases and 1 base, there was a span of 6 bases.

CDR3 protein: CAWSPVQIMNTEAFF. The CDR3 DNA reads as TGTGCCTGGAGTCCGGTCCAGATCATGAACACTGAAGCTTTCTTT. This sequence joins TRBV30 and TRBJ1-1; D is unclear. The CDR3 extends over 15 amino acids. Trimming took 2 bases from V and 0 from J, leaving 13 bases between them. Germline CDR1 is GTSNPN and CDR2 is SVGIG (reference sequence). Drawing the rest from reference TRBV30 and TRBJ1-1, the complete variable domain is SQTIHQWPATLVQPVGSPLSLECTVEGTSNPNLYWYRQAAGRGLQLLFYSVGIGQISSEVPQNLSASRPQDRQFILSSKKLLLSDSGFYLCAWSPVQIMNTEAFFGQGTRLTVV.

The chain has TRBV7-2 and TRBJ1-5; 8 bases agree with TRBD1. V was clipped by 5 bases and J by 2 bases; unmatched bases: 2. The CDR3 sequence is 14 residues long. CDR1 and CDR2 from the germline V gene are SGHTA and FQGNSA. CDR3 loop: CASSTTGGNQPQHF. CDR3 bases: TGTGCCAGCAGCACGACAGGGGGCAATCAGCCCCAGCATTTT.

J is TRBJ2-4 and V is TRBV28, with D perhaps TRBD1 (5 bases). From germline, CDR1 is MDHEN and CDR2 SYDVKM. The CDR3 contains 16 residues. V lost 3 bases and J lost 0, with 12 bases in between. The CDR3 DNA reads as TGTGCCAGCAGTTTGCAGGCCCAGGGAGCCAAAAACATTCAGTACTTC. The encoded protein is CASSLQAQGAKNIQYF.

The chain links TRBV5-1 to TRBJ2-2; TRBD2 is a possible D gene (5 bases). CDR1 is SGHRS and CDR2 is YFSETQ in the germline V gene. Trimming pared 0 bases from V and 5 bases from J, leaving 17 bases between. CDR3 length: 17 residues. Here the CDR3 DNA reads TGCGCCAGCAGCTTGGAGGGTCGGAGCTGGAGGACCGGGGAGCTGTTTTTT. It translates to CASSLEGRSWRTGELFF.

The rearrangement joins TRBV4-3 to TRBJ1-4; 7 positions match TRBD1. CDR1 LGHNA and CDR2 YSLEER come from the germline V gene. This CDR3 spans 14 amino acids. V shed 4 bases, J shed 7 bases, and the junction held 6 bases outside the gene matches. The CDR3 DNA follows: TGCGCCAGCAGCCCGGGGACAGCCGGTGAAAAACTGTTTTTT. Its protein product is CASSPGTAGEKLFF.

The rearrangement uses TRBV19 and TRBJ2-3; possibly TRBD2 for D (5 bases). Germline loops: CDR1 LNHDA, CDR2 SQIVND (reference sequence). CDR3 size: 16 residues. Trimming removed 5 bases from V and 6 bases from J, with 21 bases in between. The CDR3 DNA reads TGTGCCAGTAGTGAGACTTGGGAGTATACCATCGATACGCAGTATTTT. It encodes CASSETWEYTIDTQYF.

V is TRBV2 and J is TRBJ2-3; possibly TRBD2 for D (6 bases). V was cut by 7 bases and J by 4 bases, with 12 bases left in between. Germline V gene sequence: CDR1 SNHLY, CDR2 FYNNEI. The CDR3 spans 13 residues. The CDR3 spells CASILRDSDTQYF. For the CDR3, the DNA is TGTGCCAGCATTCTCCGGGACTCAGATACGCAGTATTTT.

The chain combines TRBV6-6 with TRBJ2-2, with a possible D match to TRBD2 (6 bases). The CDR3 length is 14 residues. CDR1 is MNHNY, CDR2 SVGAGI, per germline (reference sequence). The germline V and J ends were trimmed by 6 bases and 5 bases, with 13 bases remaining between them. CDR3 bases: TGTGCCAGCAGGGGGGACTCCCTGACCGGGGAGCTGTTTTTT. It codes for CASRGDSLTGELFF.

The gene calls are TRBV7-9 and TRBJ2-7; perhaps D is TRBD1 or TRBD2 (5 bases each). From germline, CDR1 is SEHNR and CDR2 FQNEAQ (reference sequence). The length of the CDR3 is 14 residues. Trimming removed 5 bases from V and 6 bases from J, with 17 bases in between. The CDR3 loop is CASSLSPGPSEQYF. Written as DNA, the CDR3 is TGTGCCAGCAGCCTTTCTCCGGGGCCCTCCGAGCAGTACTTC.

The chain combines TRBV5-1 with TRBJ2-7, with 12 bases that match TRBD1. Germline loops: CDR1 SGHRS, CDR2 YFSETQ. The CDR3 has 15 residues. After removal of 2 bases from V and 6 bases from J, the junction contained 6 bases not matched to a gene. In DNA, the CDR3 is TGCGCCAGCAGCTTAAAGGGGACAGGGGGCTCCGAGCAGTACTTC. Translation gives CASSLKGTGGSEQYF.

This chain links TRBV7-9 with TRBJ1-1; D ambiguous. CDR1 is SEHNR, CDR2 FQNEAQ, per germline (reference sequence). CDR3 length: 13 residues. Trimming took 6 bases from V and 0 from J, leaving 8 bases between them. The CDR3 loop is CASRLTLNTEAFF. The CDR3 bases are TGTGCCAGCAGGCTAACTTTGAACACTGAAGCTTTCTTT.